This T cell receptor (beta chain) was identified during a study of T cell responses to AZD1222 COVID-19 vaccine. Findings and limits, study-wide: Across spike, vaccine-associated CD4 TCRs were found, dominant at 160-218 and 743-854. Epitopes outside B.1.351 and B.1.1.7 mutated regions reportedly drew nearly half of spike TCRs.

This clone has only one observation. The antigen is undetermined. Sequenced by immunoSEQ multiplex PCR; TCRdb stores in-frame clones only, minus some. The sample consists of 95,000 to 130,000 clones, 88% of them appearing once. The CDR3 has 15 amino acids. CDR1 is MGHRA and CDR2 is YSYEKL in the germline V gene. V lost 0 bases, J lost 5 bases, and 4 bases stayed unmatched. This specimen was peripheral blood, taken on day 0 of AZD1222 vaccination. This receptor was taken from an adult in good health. J is TRBJ2-5 and V is TRBV4-1; 9 bases fit TRBD1. The CDR3 sequence: CASSQEGTGQETQYF. CDR3 in DNA: TGCGCCAGCAGCCAAGAAGGGACAGGGCAGGAGACCCAGTACTTC.